Listed below are T cell receptor beta chains from one sample, sequenced in a study of vaccination and CD4 T cells after COVID-19. These TCRs are of unknown antigen specificity. Each CDR3 protein is one row after TCRdb ran MiXCR on the PCR reads. The data contain around 26,000 distinct CDR3 sequences, 64% of them seen just once; the ten biggest clones take up under 6.5%. Sequencing was carried out using CD4+ T cells from blood, cultured in vitro. Receptor source: a human donor who had recovered from COVID-19. The CDR3 runs from the conserved cysteine through the conserved F or W. The D gene is left open where the match is weak. Clone size appears in some rows only: once, few, many, or a class for an expanded clone.

J: TRBJ1-4
V: TRBV15
size: -
D: -
DNA: TGTGCCACCAGCAGGGGGGGCGCAACTAATGAAAAACTGTTTTTT
CDR3: CATSRGGATNEKLFF

J: TRBJ2-5
V: TRBV4-1
size: once
D: TRBD1
DNA: TGCGCCAGCAGCCAAAGGGCCCCAGGGGGCGACCAGTACTTC
CDR3: CASSQRAPGGDQYF

J: TRBJ1-1
V: TRBV24-1
size: -
D: -
DNA: TGTGCCACCAGTGAACAGGGTGGGACTGAAGCTTTCTTT
CDR3: CATSEQGGTEAFF

J: TRBJ2-1
V: TRBV20-1
size: -
D: TRBD2
DNA: TGCAGTGCTACCGACAGGGGGACTAGCGGTTACAATGAGCAGTTCTTC
CDR3: CSATDRGTSGYNEQFF

J: TRBJ1-6
V: TRBV6-1
size: -
D: TRBD1
DNA: TGTGCCAGCAGTGCTAGGGACAGGGGCAATTCACCCCTCCACTTT
CDR3: CASSARDRGNSPLHF

J: TRBJ1-1
V: TRBV19
size: few
D: -
DNA: TGTGCCAGTCGGAGTAGGGGCCGAGGCACTGAAGCTTTCTTT
CDR3: CASRSRGRGTEAFF

J: TRBJ2-2
V: TRBV2
size: -
D: -
DNA: TGTGCCAGCAGTGTGGAGGGCGGGGAAGGCGGGGAGCTGTTTTTT
CDR3: CASSVEGGEGGELFF

J: TRBJ1-5
V: TRBV6-5
size: few
D: TRBD1
DNA: TGTGCCAGCAGTTACTCCAGGGGGCGTCAGCCCCAGCATTTT
CDR3: CASSYSRGRQPQHF

J: TRBJ2-3
V: TRBV10-1
size: -
D: -
DNA: TGCGCCAGCCTTTGGGGCCCTAGCACAGATACGCAGTATTTT
CDR3: CASLWGPSTDTQYF

J: TRBJ1-3
V: TRBV7-9
size: -
D: TRBD1
DNA: TGTGCCAGCAGAAGGGGGACAGAGTCTGGAAACACCATATATTTT
CDR3: CASRRGTESGNTIYF

J: TRBJ2-3
V: TRBV20-1
size: -
D: -
DNA: TGCAGTGCTGAGAGACTCCCAGATACGCAGTATTTT
CDR3: CSAERLPDTQYF

J: TRBJ1-1
V: TRBV7-9
size: -
D: -
DNA: TGTGCCAGCAGCTTAGTGGTAGATACTGAAGCTTTCTTT
CDR3: CASSLVVDTEAFF

J: TRBJ1-2
V: TRBV6-1
size: -
D: -
DNA: TGTGCCAGCAGCCTTAACTATGGCTACACCTTC
CDR3: CASSLNYGYTF

J: TRBJ2-7
V: TRBV20-1
size: -
D: -
DNA: TGCAGTGCTAGAGACAGACTCCCCTACGAGCAGTACTTC
CDR3: CSARDRLPYEQYF

J: TRBJ1-2
V: TRBV6-1
size: -
D: TRBD1
DNA: TGTGCCAGCAGTCCCGCTTCAGGGGGCGCCCCCTATGGCTACACCTTC
CDR3: CASSPASGGAPYGYTF

J: TRBJ1-5
V: TRBV6-1
size: -
D: -
DNA: TGTGCCAGCAGTGAAAATAGATATAGCAATCAGCCCCAGCATTTT
CDR3: CASSENRYSNQPQHF

J: TRBJ2-5
V: TRBV12-3/TRBV12-4
size: -
D: -
DNA: TGTGCCAGCCTCCTTAGAGGAGAGACCCAGTACTTC
CDR3: CASLLRGETQYF

J: TRBJ1-5
V: TRBV20-1
size: -
D: -
DNA: TGCAGTGCTCCCCCTGGGGGGGGGAATCAGCCCCAGCATTTT
CDR3: CSAPPGGGNQPQHF

J: TRBJ1-1
V: TRBV28
size: -
D: -
DNA: TGTGCCTACCGCCAGGGAATGAACACTGAAGCTTTCTTT
CDR3: CAYRQGMNTEAFF

J: TRBJ1-2
V: TRBV7-2
size: -
D: TRBD1
DNA: TGTGCCAGCAGCCTTTCGACAGGGGGTAACTATGGCTACACCTTC
CDR3: CASSLSTGGNYGYTF

J: TRBJ1-2
V: TRBV24-1
size: few
D: -
DNA: TGTGCCACCAGTGATTTGCCGGGGTCCCGGGGGTATGCTGGCTACACCTTC
CDR3: CATSDLPGSRGYAGYTF

J: TRBJ2-1
V: TRBV7-8
size: -
D: TRBD2
DNA: TGTGCCAGCAGCTCCCCCGTTAGAGGCGGGAGGGCCAATGAGCAGTTCTTC
CDR3: CASSSPVRGGRANEQFF

J: TRBJ1-2
V: TRBV6-1
size: -
D: -
DNA: TGTGCCAGCAGTGCCAGGCAGGATACTCTCTATGGCTACACCTTC
CDR3: CASSARQDTLYGYTF

J: TRBJ1-2
V: TRBV11-2
size: few
D: -
DNA: TGTGCCAGCAGCACAGGGTATGGCTACACCTTC
CDR3: CASSTGYGYTF

J: TRBJ2-2
V: TRBV27
size: -
D: TRBD1
DNA: TGTGCCAGCCTCCTCCTCGGGACAGGGCTCACCGGGGAGCTGTTTTTT
CDR3: CASLLLGTGLTGELFF

J: TRBJ1-1
V: TRBV6-5
size: -
D: -
DNA: TGTGCCAGCAGTTATGGGGGAGTAGGCGACGCTGAAGCTTTCTTT
CDR3: CASSYGGVGDAEAFF

J: TRBJ1-2
V: TRBV7-2
size: -
D: -
DNA: TGTGCCAGCAGCCGGGACTCTGCTAACTATGGCTACACCTTC
CDR3: CASSRDSANYGYTF

J: TRBJ1-5
V: TRBV19
size: few
D: TRBD1
DNA: TGTGCCAGTAGGGCTGACAGGGGTCCTAATCAGCCCCAGCATTTT
CDR3: CASRADRGPNQPQHF

J: TRBJ2-7
V: TRBV12-3/TRBV12-4
size: -
D: TRBD1
DNA: TGTGCCAGCAGTTCTACAGGGGGCGGGGGCGAGCAGTACTTC
CDR3: CASSSTGGGGEQYF

J: TRBJ1-2
V: TRBV7-2
size: -
D: -
DNA: TGTGCCAGCAGCTTACAAGGGACTAACTATGGCTACACCTTC
CDR3: CASSLQGTNYGYTF

J: TRBJ1-2
V: TRBV27
size: -
D: -
DNA: TGTGCCAGCAGTCCAGACGGGAACTATGGCTACACCTTC
CDR3: CASSPDGNYGYTF

J: TRBJ2-1
V: TRBV19
size: -
D: TRBD2
DNA: TGTGCCAGTAGTAGGGGACTAGCGGGCAACAATGAGCAGTTCTTC
CDR3: CASSRGLAGNNEQFF

J: TRBJ1-2
V: TRBV28
size: -
D: -
DNA: TGTGCCAGCAGTTCTTTAGCTGCCTATGGCTACACCTTC
CDR3: CASSSLAAYGYTF

J: TRBJ1-2
V: TRBV7-2
size: medium-sized
D: -
DNA: TGTGCCAGCAGCTCAGGACGGATTAACTATGGCTACACCTTC
CDR3: CASSSGRINYGYTF

J: TRBJ1-2
V: TRBV7-2
size: -
D: TRBD1
DNA: TGTGCCAGCAGCCCACCGCCAAGGACAGGGCGTGGCTACACCTTC
CDR3: CASSPPPRTGRGYTF

J: TRBJ1-5
V: TRBV7-9
size: -
D: TRBD1
DNA: TGTGCCAGCAGCTCTGGGACAGGAGGCAATCAGCCCCAGCATTTT
CDR3: CASSSGTGGNQPQHF

J: TRBJ2-1
V: TRBV6-1
size: -
D: TRBD2
DNA: TGTGCCACCTACCTTAGGACTAGCGGCTACAATGAGCAGTTCTTC
CDR3: CATYLRTSGYNEQFF

J: TRBJ1-1
V: TRBV5-1
size: once
D: -
DNA: TGCGCCAGCAGCTTGGAAGGGGATCACAGGAGGATGAACACTGAAGCTTTCTTT
CDR3: CASSLEGDHRRMNTEAFF

J: TRBJ1-6
V: TRBV20-1
size: -
D: TRBD1
DNA: TGCAGTGCCGCGCCCGGGACAGGGCACTCACCCCTCCACTTT
CDR3: CSAAPGTGHSPLHF

J: TRBJ1-2
V: TRBV7-3
size: -
D: -
DNA: TGTGCCAGCAGCTTATCCTCAGGGGAGGGGATAGTCTATGGCTACACCTTC
CDR3: CASSLSSGEGIVYGYTF

J: TRBJ1-3
V: TRBV4-1
size: -
D: -
DNA: TGCGCCAGCAGCCAAACGGAATTTGGGGACACCATATATTTT
CDR3: CASSQTEFGDTIYF

J: TRBJ2-7
V: TRBV27
size: -
D: TRBD1
DNA: TGTGCCAGCAGTATGCCAGGGACAGGAGCCGTTGTGCAGTACTTC
CDR3: CASSMPGTGAVVQYF

J: TRBJ2-1
V: TRBV7-8
size: -
D: TRBD1
DNA: TGTGCCAGCAGCTACCGGGACAGGGTCTCCAATGAGCAGTTCTTC
CDR3: CASSYRDRVSNEQFF

J: TRBJ2-7
V: TRBV20-1
size: -
D: TRBD2
DNA: TGCAGTGCTAGTGGGCTAGCGGCATACTCCTACGAGCAGTACTTC
CDR3: CSASGLAAYSYEQYF

J: TRBJ1-5
V: TRBV19
size: -
D: -
DNA: TGTGCCAGTAGTGCACTAAACGGCAATCAGCCCCAGCATTTT
CDR3: CASSALNGNQPQHF

J: TRBJ2-5
V: TRBV20-1
size: once
D: -
DNA: TGCAGTGCTAGTTCGCTTCAGGGGCTCCAAGAGACCCAGTACTTC
CDR3: CSASSLQGLQETQYF

J: TRBJ1-2
V: TRBV20-1
size: -
D: -
DNA: TGCAGTGCTAGTAGCGCCAACTATGGCTACACCTTC
CDR3: CSASSANYGYTF

J: TRBJ1-2
V: TRBV6-1
size: once
D: -
DNA: TGTGCCAGCAGTGAAGCGACTCGCTATGGCTACACCTTC
CDR3: CASSEATRYGYTF

J: TRBJ1-5
V: TRBV6-1
size: -
D: -
DNA: TGTGCCAGCAGTCCCAGGGTTAAGGGCAATCAGCCCCAGCATTTT
CDR3: CASSPRVKGNQPQHF

J: TRBJ1-2
V: TRBV7-2
size: few
D: TRBD1
DNA: TGTGCCAGCAGCTCCGACAGGGGGCCTGGTGGCTACACCTTC
CDR3: CASSSDRGPGGYTF

J: TRBJ2-7
V: TRBV27
size: -
D: TRBD1
DNA: TGTGCCAGCAGTATCCGGGACAGCTCCTACGAGCAGTACTTC
CDR3: CASSIRDSSYEQYF

J: TRBJ1-2
V: TRBV19
size: once
D: -
DNA: TGTGCCAGTAGCCCACCCGCTCGAGGCCGCCTCTATGGCTACACCTTC
CDR3: CASSPPARGRLYGYTF

J: TRBJ2-5
V: TRBV20-1
size: few
D: TRBD2
DNA: TGCAGTGCTTACTCTAGCGGGATCCTAATCCAAGAGACCCAGTACTTC
CDR3: CSAYSSGILIQETQYF

J: TRBJ1-1
V: TRBV25-1
size: -
D: -
DNA: TGTGCCAGCAGTGAATTGGGGAACACAGCGAACACTGAAGCTTTCTTT
CDR3: CASSELGNTANTEAFF

J: TRBJ1-2
V: TRBV2
size: -
D: TRBD1
DNA: TGTGCCAGCAGCCTACAGGGGTCGGGCTATGGCTACACCTTC
CDR3: CASSLQGSGYGYTF

J: TRBJ2-7
V: TRBV4-3
size: -
D: TRBD1
DNA: TGCGCCAGCAGCCAAGACCCACAGGGGGGCGAGCAGTACTTC
CDR3: CASSQDPQGGEQYF

J: TRBJ2-5
V: TRBV6-2/TRBV6-3
size: few
D: -
DNA: TGTGCCAGCAGTCCCCAGGGGGGGGAGCGAGAGACCCAGTACTTC
CDR3: CASSPQGGERETQYF

J: TRBJ1-1
V: TRBV7-8
size: -
D: -
DNA: TGTGCCAGCAGCTTGGCCGGGAAAACTGAAGCTTTCTTT
CDR3: CASSLAGKTEAFF

J: TRBJ1-1
V: TRBV7-2
size: -
D: TRBD1
DNA: TGTGCCAGCAGGACAGGGGCCCGGAACACTGAAGCTTTCTTT
CDR3: CASRTGARNTEAFF